Given below is one TCR beta chain in context. It has no known antigen specificity. Via the germline V gene (reference sequence), CDR1 is SEHNR and CDR2 FQNEAQ. Measured from the cysteine to the phenylalanine, the CDR3 is 13 residues long. No DNA has been recorded. The library was made by 5' RACE. Each TCR library was prepared from about 3,400 ng of total RNA. cDNA was synthesized with SMARTScribe reverse transcriptase in eight separate reactions per sample. During cDNA synthesis, template switching introduced unique molecular identifiers that contained a 6-nucleotide sample barcode. Amplification of TCRalpha and TCRbeta cDNA involved two nested PCRs of 16 and 9 cycles, and each PCR was followed by bead purification. Before amplification, the cDNA was treated with uracil DNA-glycosylase and purified using the QIAquick PCR purification kit. The second PCR was the step at which Illumina TruSeq-compatible adapters and sample-specific barcodes were added. Library quality and concentration were assessed using TapeStation and Qubit, and approximately 5 ng of each library was pooled. Sequencing of the pooled libraries was done on an Illumina HiSeq2500 single-index Rapid Run using custom sequencing primers and 2 x 100 bp reads. The authors processed their data as follows. PCR and sequencing errors were corrected by UMI-based consensus assembly using MiGEC version 1.2.6. MiXCR version 2.1.1 was used for V(D)J alignment, clonotype assembly and CDR3 extraction. Normalisation of gene usage, clonotype sharing and MAIT/NKT TCR abundance was achieved by analysing the top 1000, 10 000 and 20 000 clonotypes per sample. After downsampling to 27 000 UMIs, diversity was calculated as the inverse Simpson index using the vegan R package. Paired Mann-Whitney U tests were applied to discordant twin pairs, with Benjamini-Hochberg correction for multiple testing. The reads went through TCRdb reprocessing, and each CDR3 protein sequence gets one entry with no DNA. The V and J calls were determined by TCRdb, not by the authors. This sample's clone table shows over 130,000 distinct CDR3 sequences. The top ten constitute under 2.5% of the sample.

From each donor, a roughly 2.5 ml peripheral blood sample was collected into PAXgene tubes and stored at -80 degrees C. Without any T cell sorting, total RNA was extracted from whole blood using the PAXgene blood miRNA kit on an automated QIAcube. Deep TCRalpha and TCRbeta repertoire profiling with unique molecular barcoding was performed on peripheral blood of monozygotic twin pairs concordant or discordant for inflammatory bowel disease. Smoking habits were recorded for all twin pairs, with individuals classified as current, former or never smokers. The sample comes from a study of monozygotic twins with inflammatory bowel disease (dated by TCRdb to the late 2010s). Study-wide context: The complete study included around 30 monozygotic twin pairs: 19 IBD-discordant Danish pairs and nine German pairs, of which four were IBD-concordant and five were IBD-discordant. The search for disease-associated traits relied mainly on comparing, within discordant pairs, IBD patients with their genetically identical healthy co-twins. Each individual had, on average, about 151 000 unique TCRalpha sequences and 181 000 unique TCRbeta sequences available for analysis. Results and caveats for the whole study, not just this receptor: No difference in repertoire similarity was observed between concordant and discordant twins, possibly owing to limited statistical power. The analysis was unable to tell different T cell subtypes apart. No single strong signal or clonotype linked to IBD turned up in the results, so the idea that one exists was not supported. TCRbeta repertoire diversity, by inverse Simpson index, was decreased in IBD patients compared with their healthy co-twins. Fewer clonotypes were shared with other individuals by IBD patients than by healthy twins, most markedly in patients showing signs of disease activity. Because patients received different immunosuppressive treatments, the repertoires may have picked up extra background noise and variability between individuals.

Sequencing used blood. This sequence was found in a human donor with ulcerative colitis or Crohn's disease, or a healthy co-twin of an affected twin (not recorded which). In this chain, TRBV7-9 is recombined with TRBJ1-5. CDR3 loop: CASSLYGDQPQHF.